The 23 T cell receptor beta chains given below trace back to one sample, sequenced in a study of OX40 agonist ivuxolimab in advanced cancers. Some clones are missing from TCRdb's copy, which holds only in-frame ones; the method was immunoSEQ multiplex PCR. The sample consists of about 95,000 clones, about 91% of them appearing once. This sample comprised CD4+ or CD8+ T cells sorted from blood, obtained in a trial of the OX40 agonist ivuxolimab. These receptors all come from an adult with an advanced solid tumor such as melanoma, head and neck, liver or kidney cancer.

In DNA form, the CDR3 reads TGTGCCACCACAGGGGAGGGCTACGAGCAGTACTTC. Amino acid sequence: CATTGEGYEQYF. The chain has TRBV10-3 and TRBJ2-7, with D possibly called TRBD1 or TRBD2 (7 bases each). Germline loops: CDR1 ENHRY, CDR2 SYGVKD. V was shortened by 10 bases and J by 3 bases, with 13 bases between the two germline ends. There are 12 residues in the CDR3.

The chain links TRBV18 to TRBJ2-1; D may be TRBD1 or TRBD2 (5 bases each). The CDR3 is made up of 13 amino acids. Per the germline V gene, CDR1 is KGHSH and CDR2 is LQKENI. The V gene lost 3 bases and the J gene lost 10 bases, with 13 bases spanning the gap. The CDR3 loop reads CASSPARGGEQFF. The CDR3 nucleotides read TGTGCCAGCTCACCGGCTCGGGGCGGGGAGCAGTTCTTC.

The chain joins TRBV5-4 to TRBJ2-1; 9 bases match TRBD2. CDR3 size: 15 residues. Trimming at V came to 5 bases and at J to 2 bases, leaving 5 bases not matched to a gene. From germline, CDR1 is SGHNT and CDR2 YYREEE (reference sequence). The CDR3 loop reads CASRSSGGPYNEQFF. The CDR3 bases are TGTGCCAGCAGGTCCAGCGGGGGGCCCTACAATGAGCAGTTCTTC. Using reference TRBV5-4 and TRBJ2-1 for the parts outside the CDR3, the full variable domain is ETGVTQSPTHLIKTRGQQVTLRCSSQSGHNTVSWYQQALGQGPQFIFQYYREEENGRGNFPPRFSGLQFPNYSSELNVNALELDDSALYLCASRSSGGPYNEQFFGPGTRLTVL.

The rearrangement joins TRBV29-1 to TRBJ1-1, with a weak D call TRBD1 (5 bases). This CDR3 contains 15 residues. Looked up from germline, CDR1 is SQVTM and CDR2 is ANQGSEA. Trimming pared 1 base from V and 6 bases from J, leaving 18 bases between. The CDR3 here is CSVEVSVGKQAEAFF. In nucleotides, the CDR3 is TGCAGCGTTGAAGTTTCCGTAGGGAAACAGGCTGAAGCTTTCTTT.

This rearrangement joins TRBV4-3 to TRBJ2-1; D is uncertain. This CDR3 has 13 amino acids. Germline CDR1 is LGHNA and CDR2 is YSLEER. V shed 0 bases and J shed 7 bases, with 7 bases lying between them. CDR3 sequence: CASSQDRSNEQFF. CDR3 coding DNA: TGCGCCAGCAGCCAAGATCGCTCTAATGAGCAGTTCTTC.

This chain connects TRBV14 to TRBJ2-1, with TRBD2 identical over 8 bases. Losses at the gene ends were 1 base for V and 6 bases for J; bases not matched to a gene: 2. Germline V gene data show CDR1 as SGHDN and CDR2 as FVKESK. The CDR3 has 14 amino acids. CDR3 nucleotide sequence: TGTGCCAGCAGCCAAGTTGGACTAGCCAATGAGCAGTTCTTC. It translates to CASSQVGLANEQFF.

The genes are TRBV2 and TRBJ1-2; D gene unclear. The length of the CDR3 is 14 residues. The V end lost 0 bases, the J end lost 4 bases, and 9 bases lay between the germline ends. CDR1 is SNHLY, CDR2 FYNNEI, per germline. The CDR3 spells CASSEAGRSYGYTF. The CDR3 nucleotides are TGTGCCAGCAGTGAAGCTGGAAGGTCCTATGGCTACACCTTC.

J is TRBJ2-2 and V is TRBV28; D unclear. CDR1 MDHEN and CDR2 SYDVKM come from the germline V gene. With 2 bases removed from V and 1 base from J, the gap between germline ends came to 14 bases. This CDR3 comprises 17 residues. CDR3 in amino acids: CASSLEGHPGNTGELFF. CDR3 nucleotides: TGTGCCAGCAGTTTAGAAGGGCATCCTGGGAACACCGGGGAGCTGTTTTTT.

The chain recombines TRBV6-5 with TRBJ1-4, with D hard to call. This CDR3 has 15 amino acids. V was trimmed by 4 bases and J by 8 bases, leaving 17 bases between them. CDR1 and CDR2 (germline): MNHEY, SVGAGI. The CDR3 is CASSSTGFLGEKLFF. The CDR3 region has the DNA TGTGCCAGCAGTTCCACCGGGTTCCTGGGAGAAAAACTGTTTTTT.

The chain employs TRBV10-2 and TRBJ2-3; unclear D gene. V gave up 7 bases and J gave up 4 bases, with 15 bases separating them. The CDR3 length is 14 residues. CDR1 is WSHSY and CDR2 is SAAADI in the germline V gene. CDR3 protein: CASTARAPADTQYF. CDR3 nucleotides: TGCGCCAGCACCGCCCGGGCCCCCGCAGATACGCAGTATTTT.

The CDR3 bases are TGTGCCAGTAGTAAAATGCGGCGCGGGGAGACCCAGTACTTC. Amino acids: CASSKMRRGETQYF. The genes are TRBV19 and TRBJ2-5; tentative D call: TRBD2 (5 bases). The V end lost 4 bases, the J end lost 5 bases, and 14 bases lay between the germline ends. In germline, CDR1 is LNHDA, CDR2 SQIVND (reference sequence). CDR3 length equals 14 residues.

The V gene is TRBV23-1, the J gene TRBJ1-5; TRBD1 is a possible D gene (5 bases). TRBV23-1 belongs to the ORF category, with a function that is uncertain. Trimming left V 0 bases short and J 6 bases short, with 15 bases between. The CDR3 totals 16 residues. CDR3 DNA sequence: TGCGCCAGCAGTCAATCGCGTTTGGGGGGTTGTCAGCCCCAGCATTTT. Its protein is CASSQSRLGGCQPQHF.

V usage is TRBV7-2 and J usage is TRBJ2-1; 11 bases match TRBD1. CDR3 length equals 14 residues. CDR1 and CDR2 from the germline V gene are SGHTA and FQGNSA. V lost 5 bases and J lost 4; bases outside the gene matches: 1. CDR3 sequence reads: CASSGQGAYNEQFF. For the CDR3, the DNA is TGTGCCAGCAGCGGACAGGGGGCATACAATGAGCAGTTCTTC.

This chain uses TRBV5-1 with TRBJ2-4, with TRBD1 matching over 9 bases. Germline values: CDR1 SGHRS, CDR2 YFSETQ. With V trimmed by 4 bases and J by 7 bases, 9 bases remained unmatched. The CDR3 is 15 residues long. The CDR3 sequence: CASSGGAGTGNIQYF. The DNA of the CDR3 is TGCGCCAGCAGCGGTGGAGCTGGGACAGGGAACATTCAGTACTTC.

This chain connects TRBV18 to TRBJ1-4, with a tentative D call TRBD1 (5 bases). There are 15 residues in the CDR3. The V end lost 3 bases, the J end lost 6 bases, and 14 bases lay between the germline ends. Germline loops: CDR1 KGHSH, CDR2 LQKENI. The CDR3 loop is CASSPLAGRDEKLFF. DNA of the CDR3: TGTGCCAGCTCACCCCTGGCGGGGCGGGATGAAAAACTGTTTTTT. Full variable domain (remainder filled in from reference TRBV18 and TRBJ1-4): NAGVMQNPRHLVRRRGQEARLRCSPMKGHSHVYWYRQLPEEGLKFMVYLQKENIIDESGMPKERFSAEFPKEGPSILRIQQVVRGDSAAYFCASSPLAGRDEKLFFGSGTQLSVL.

CDR3 nucleotides: TGTGCCAGCAGCGTAGTAGCGTCGGGCGAGCAGTACTTC. Its protein is CASSVVASGEQYF. The genes are TRBV9 and TRBJ2-7; a weak D match, TRBD2 (5 bases). The V gene lost 0 bases and the J gene lost 6 bases, with 10 bases spanning the gap. CDR1 SGDLS and CDR2 YYNGEE come from the germline V gene. There are 13 residues in the CDR3.

The chain links TRBV6-5 to TRBJ2-7; D gene uncertain. CDR3 length: 13 residues. The V gene's germline CDR1 is MNHEY and CDR2 SVGAGI. V was trimmed by 10 bases and J by 2 bases, leaving 15 bases between them. The chain's CDR3 is CANHLGGTYEQYF. Written as DNA, the CDR3 is TGTGCCAACCACCTCGGCGGAACCTACGAGCAGTACTTC.

J is TRBJ2-3 and V is TRBV9; maybe TRBD2 (6 bases). V gave up 0 bases and J gave up 6 bases, with 11 bases separating them. From germline, CDR1 is SGDLS and CDR2 YYNGEE. This CDR3 has 14 residues. CDR3 sequence reads: CASSVVGAGDTQYF. CDR3 bases: TGTGCCAGCAGCGTAGTCGGGGCGGGGGATACGCAGTATTTT.

The chain has TRBV9 and TRBJ2-1; 7 bases line up with TRBD1. The junction had 8 bases not matched to a gene; V was cut back by 0 bases and J by 8 bases. Germline lookup yields CDR1 SGDLS and CDR2 YYNGEE. The CDR3 consists of 15 residues. The CDR3 loop reads CASSVATGIVDEQFF. CDR3 in DNA: TGTGCCAGCAGCGTAGCGACAGGGATTGTGGATGAGCAGTTCTTC.

The chain couples TRBV6-6 to TRBJ2-7, with 7 bases aligning to TRBD1. The CDR3 is 13 amino acids. V dropped 4 bases and J dropped 3; count of bases not matched to a gene: 3. Germline V gene sequence: CDR1 MNHNY, CDR2 SVGAGI (reference sequence). The CDR3 DNA follows: TGTGCCAGCAGTTTCGGACAGGTCTACGAGCAGTACTTC. It yields the protein CASSFGQVYEQYF.

J is TRBJ1-1 and V is TRBV19, with D unclear. In germline, CDR1 is LNHDA, CDR2 SQIVND (reference sequence). The CDR3 is made up of 14 amino acids. The V end was cut by 5 bases, the J end by 3 bases, with 13 bases between. CDR3 in DNA: TGTGCCAGTAGTCACAGTTTTGGGGACACTGAAGCTTTCTTT. This encodes CASSHSFGDTEAFF.

V is TRBV15 and J is TRBJ1-5; 10 nucleotides line up with TRBD1. Germline trimming cut 4 bases from V and 2 bases from J; bases unmatched to any gene: 8. The CDR3 loop spans 17 amino acids. The germline V gene encodes CDR1 LNHNV and CDR2 YYDKDF (reference sequence). The CDR3 loop reads CATSTRQGAAGNQPQHF. In nucleotides, the CDR3 is TGTGCCACCAGCACCCGACAGGGGGCGGCGGGCAATCAGCCCCAGCATTTT.

The rearrangement uses TRBV19 and TRBJ1-1; tentatively, D is TRBD1 (6 bases). The ends were cut back, 0 bases at V and 3 bases at J, with 11 bases in the middle. The germline V gene encodes CDR1 LNHDA and CDR2 SQIVND (reference sequence). The CDR3 extends over 15 amino acids. CDR3 coding DNA: TGTGCCAGTAGTATAGAGCAGGGGCGATACACTGAAGCTTTCTTT. Translated: CASSIEQGRYTEAFF.